This T cell receptor beta chain was captured by sequencing in a study of T cells expressing NK-cell markers. TCRdb re-called the 5' RACE reads; every CDR3 protein appears as one record, without DNA. The listing records 150,000 to 200,000 distinct CDR3 sequences. Details on this clonotype: The antigen is undetermined.

General study findings and limits: Specificity for HCMV among expanded NKG2C+ T cell clones was not established.

This CDR3 comprises 16 residues. This sequence was found in a woman aged 18 to 75 in good health. J is TRBJ1-1 and V is TRBV12-3 or TRBV12-4; TCRdb lists TRBD1, though no DNA is available to test this call. The specimen sequenced was blood T cells: a sorted CD56 or NKG2C T cell subset, CD4+ or CD8+ T cells, or bulk PBMC T cells (not recorded which). CDR3 in amino acids: CASSLQPGVGRTEAFF.